What follows are 22 T cell receptor beta chains derived from one specimen sequenced in a study of preoperative IRX-2 immunotherapy in early breast cancer (dated by TCRdb to the late 2010s). The treatment or condition tag for this specimen amounts to: preoperative locoregional IRX-2 cytokine immunotherapy. Library method: the immunoSEQ multiplex PCR assay. TCRdb provides this immuneACCESS table in a form limited to in-frame rearrangements. Some clones are lacking; in checked studies, under half of them reflect an unresolved V gene, and why the rest are absent is not known. Counted in this sample were around 57,000 clones; roughly 94% of them appeared once. The ten biggest clones cover 1.5% to 2% of the sample. Sampling was conducted from a patient treated with IRX-2 immunotherapy. The receptors come from a human donor with breast cancer.

The rearrangement uses TRBV11-3 and TRBJ2-3; D remains unclear. The CDR3 has 14 amino acids. V was shortened by 0 bases and J by 0 bases, with 4 bases between the two germline ends. Germline lookup yields CDR1 SGHNT and CDR2 YENEEA. CDR3 sequence: CASSLDSSTDTQYF. CDR3 nucleotide sequence: TGTGCCAGCAGCTTAGATTCCAGCACAGATACGCAGTATTTT.

The CDR3 is CASSYRQGTTYEQYF. The CDR3 DNA is TGTGCCAGCAGTTATCGACAGGGAACCACCTACGAGCAGTACTTC. The V call is TRBV27, the J call TRBJ2-7, with 7 positions matching TRBD1. With 4 bases clipped from V and 2 bases from J, the junction kept 8 bases outside the gene matches. This CDR3 is 15 amino acids long. Germline CDR1 and CDR2: MNHEY and SMNVEV (reference sequence).

The chain carries TRBV15 and TRBJ1-5; 7 bases match TRBD1. The V and J ends lost 0 bases and 9 bases, in that order; junction bases with no gene match: 14. CDR1 is LNHNV, CDR2 YYDKDF, per germline (reference sequence). The CDR3 has 17 residues. CDR3: CATSREGPGQAEPPQHF. The CDR3 DNA is TGTGCCACCAGCAGAGAAGGTCCCGGACAGGCAGAACCGCCCCAGCATTTT.

This chain links TRBV29-1 with TRBJ2-6; tentative D call: TRBD2 (5 bases). Germline V gene data show CDR1 as SQVTM and CDR2 as ANQGSEA. The CDR3 is made up of 14 amino acids. Trimming pared 7 bases from V and 0 bases from J, leaving 10 bases between. CDR3 sequence (DNA): TGCAGCGCCGGGGTGGACTCTGGGGCCAACGTCCTGACTTTC. Encoded protein: CSAGVDSGANVLTF. Based on the CDR3 plus reference TRBV29-1 and TRBJ2-6, the full variable domain is SAVISQKPSRDICQRGTSLTIQCQVDSQVTMMFWYRQQPGQSLTLIATANQGSEATYESGFVIDKFPISRPNLTFSTLTVSNMSPEDSSIYLCSAGVDSGANVLTFGAGSRLTVL.

This rearrangement joins TRBV9 to TRBJ2-3; D might be TRBD2 (5 bases). With 5 bases removed from V and 2 bases from J, the gap between germline ends came to 15 bases. Germline values: CDR1 SGDLS, CDR2 YYNGEE. This CDR3 spans 15 amino acids. This chain's CDR3 is CASRELSEYTDTQYF. The CDR3 coding sequence is TGTGCCAGCAGGGAGCTTAGCGAATACACAGATACGCAGTATTTT.

The chain joins TRBV5-6 to TRBJ1-2, with TRBD1 as a possible D gene (5 bases). The CDR3 covers 12 residues. Germline CDR1 is SGHDT and CDR2 is YYEEEE. V shed 1 base and J shed 4 bases, with 5 bases lying between them. The DNA of the CDR3 is TGTGCCAGCAGCTTGAGGGGCTATGGCTACACCTTC. Residues: CASSLRGYGYTF.

The V and J genes are TRBV11-2 and TRBJ2-7; D tentatively reads TRBD1 or TRBD2 (5 bases each). The CDR3 covers 18 residues. Trimming shortened V by 0 bases and J by 4 bases, and 22 bases separated the two germline ends. Per germline, CDR1 SGHAT and CDR2 FQNNGV. The CDR3 DNA follows: TGTGCCAGCAGCTTAGATCATCGGTTTGGGGGAATAGTATACGAGCAGTACTTC. This encodes CASSLDHRFGGIVYEQYF. Supplemented by reference TRBV11-2 and TRBJ2-7, the full variable domain reads EAGVAQSPRYKIIEKRQSVAFWCNPISGHATLYWYQQILGQGPKLLIQFQNNGVVDDSQLPKDRFSAERLKGVDSTLKIQPAKLEDSAVYLCASSLDHRFGGIVYEQYFGPGTRLTVT.

The J gene is TRBJ2-5, the V gene TRBV6-6; D remains unclear. Germline CDR1 is MNHNY and CDR2 is SVGAGI (reference sequence). The CDR3 runs 12 residues. Trimming cost V 2 bases and J 5 bases, with 6 bases left between them. The CDR3 sequence: CASSYGLETQYF. The CDR3 DNA follows: TGTGCCAGCAGTTACGGTTTGGAGACCCAGTACTTC.

The V call is TRBV5-1, the J call TRBJ2-1; 10 nucleotides agree with TRBD2. V lost 5 bases and J lost 3; bases outside the gene matches: 2. Germline-derived CDR1 and CDR2 are SGHRS and YFSETQ. CDR3 size: 14 residues. This chain's CDR3 is CASRRTSGYNEQFF. The CDR3 nucleotides are TGCGCCAGCAGACGGACTAGCGGCTACAATGAGCAGTTCTTC.

V and J are TRBV18 and TRBJ2-7; possibly TRBD1 or TRBD2 for D (5 bases each). Germline-derived CDR1 and CDR2 are KGHSH and LQKENI. CDR3 size: 13 residues. V was pared by 0 bases and J by 6 bases, with 9 bases between. The CDR3 loop reads CASSPPTTGEQYF. The DNA for the CDR3 is TGTGCCAGCTCACCACCGACTACAGGCGAGCAGTACTTC. The full variable domain, with the rest looked up from reference TRBV18 and TRBJ2-7, is NAGVMQNPRHLVRRRGQEARLRCSPMKGHSHVYWYRQLPEEGLKFMVYLQKENIIDESGMPKERFSAEFPKEGPSILRIQQVVRGDSAAYFCASSPPTTGEQYFGPGTRLTVT.

This rearrangement joins TRBV30 to TRBJ1-2; D uncertain. The CDR3 totals 12 residues. V lost 4 bases and J 8 bases, leaving 14 bases between the germline ends. CDR1 is GTSNPN, CDR2 SVGIG, per germline (reference sequence). The DNA of the CDR3 is TGTGCCTGGAACCTACCTCCGGGGGGCTACACCTTC. Its protein product is CAWNLPPGGYTF.

The chain joins TRBV10-3 to TRBJ2-1; TRBD1 is a possible D gene (6 bases). Per germline, CDR1 ENHRY and CDR2 SYGVKD. The V end was cut by 3 bases, the J end by 4 bases, with 10 bases between. The CDR3 loop spans 14 amino acids. The CDR3 bases are TGTGCCATCAGTGACCCCAGGGGTTACAATGAGCAGTTCTTC. The encoded protein is CAISDPRGYNEQFF.

The genes are TRBV4-1 and TRBJ1-5; a weak D match, TRBD1 (6 bases). Trimming took off 0 bases at V and 5 bases at J, with 11 bases between the two ends. From germline, CDR1 is MGHRA and CDR2 YSYEKL. The CDR3 contains 15 residues. The chain's CDR3 is CASSQEGQGYQPQHF. The CDR3, as DNA: TGCGCCAGCAGCCAAGAAGGCCAGGGGTATCAGCCCCAGCATTTT.

The J gene is TRBJ1-2, the V gene TRBV28; the D gene is possibly TRBD1 (5 bases). Trimming stripped 8 bases from V and 4 bases from J, with 11 bases between. This CDR3 has 12 amino acids. Germline CDR1 reads MDHEN; CDR2 reads SYDVKM. In nucleotides, the CDR3 is TGTGCCAGCTACAGGCCTCCCTATGGCTACACCTTC. It specifies CASYRPPYGYTF.

The chain uses TRBV5-1 and TRBJ2-1, with 9 bases that match TRBD2. CDR1 and CDR2 from the germline V gene are SGHRS and YFSETQ. The J segment lost 0 bases and the V segment lost 0 bases, leaving 1 base of the junction unmatched. CDR3 size: 16 residues. DNA of the CDR3: TGCGCCAGCAGCTTGGTTAGCGGGAGCTCCTACAATGAGCAGTTCTTC. Its protein is CASSLVSGSSYNEQFF.

The V call is TRBV7-2, the J call TRBJ2-2; 7 nucleotides agree with TRBD2. The V gene end was trimmed by 1 base and the J gene end by 5 bases; junction bases not matched to a gene: 4. Per the germline V gene, CDR1 is SGHTA and CDR2 is FQGNSA. The length of the CDR3 is 15 residues. Written as DNA, the CDR3 is TGTGCCAGCAGCTTAGGCGGGGGAGCTACCGGGGAGCTGTTTTTT. This codes for CASSLGGGATGELFF.

CDR3 nucleotide sequence: TGTGCCAGCACCCGGGCGGCTGGGGCCAACGTCCTGACTTTC. It encodes CASTRAAGANVLTF. The rearrangement uses TRBV2 and TRBJ2-6; D remains ambiguous. This CDR3 is 14 amino acids long. Germline CDR1 and CDR2: SNHLY and FYNNEI. V was shortened by 7 bases and J by 2 bases, with 9 bases between the two germline ends.

The chain employs TRBV6-5 and TRBJ2-7; D tentatively reads TRBD1 or TRBD2 (7 bases each). Trimming stripped 9 bases from V and 3 bases from J, with 18 bases between. CDR3 size: 14 residues. Germline V gene lookup returns CDR1 MNHEY and CDR2 SVGAGI. CDR3 nucleotide sequence: TGTGCCAGTGCGCGGGGGTCAGGGGGCTACGAGCAGTACTTC. It yields the protein CASARGSGGYEQYF.

The chain combines TRBV4-2 with TRBJ2-7; D is possibly TRBD1 or TRBD2 (5 bases each). V dropped 4 bases and J dropped 0 bases, with 13 bases sitting between them. The CDR3 loop spans 15 amino acids. CDR1 LGHNA and CDR2 YNFKEQ come from the germline V gene. The CDR3 loop reads CASSRRDGISYEQYF. DNA of the CDR3: TGTGCCAGCAGCCGCCGGGACGGGATCTCCTACGAGCAGTACTTC.

This clone was counted a few times. Its ends do not fully match the called genes, so a read error is possible. The V call is TRBV18, the J call TRBJ1-6; maybe TRBD1 (5 bases). Germline loops: CDR1 KGHSH, CDR2 LQKENI. The CDR3 has 14 residues. CDR3 sequence (DNA): TGTGCCAGCTCGCCACAGGCAAATAATTCACCCCTCCACTTT. Translated: CASSPQANNSPLHF.

V usage is TRBV2 and J usage is TRBJ1-4; TRBD1 agrees at 8 bases. The CDR3 spans 14 residues. Trimming cost V 8 bases and J 8 bases; bases outside gene matches: 10. The germline V gene encodes CDR1 SNHLY and CDR2 FYNNEI. The CDR3: CASRTGGGDEKLFF. The CDR3 DNA is TGTGCCAGCCGTACAGGGGGAGGGGACGAAAAACTGTTTTTT.

This clone has only one observation. The V gene is TRBV2, the J gene TRBJ2-5; D may match TRBD1 or TRBD2 (5 bases each). The DNA end lines up better with TRBJ2-7; the J call may be wrong. Germline V gene data show CDR1 as SNHLY and CDR2 as FYNNEI. This CDR3 is 15 amino acids long. The CDR3 DNA reads TGTGCCAGCATGGCTTGGGAGAGGGGCACCTACGAGCAGTACTTC. It yields the protein CASMAWERGTYEQYF.